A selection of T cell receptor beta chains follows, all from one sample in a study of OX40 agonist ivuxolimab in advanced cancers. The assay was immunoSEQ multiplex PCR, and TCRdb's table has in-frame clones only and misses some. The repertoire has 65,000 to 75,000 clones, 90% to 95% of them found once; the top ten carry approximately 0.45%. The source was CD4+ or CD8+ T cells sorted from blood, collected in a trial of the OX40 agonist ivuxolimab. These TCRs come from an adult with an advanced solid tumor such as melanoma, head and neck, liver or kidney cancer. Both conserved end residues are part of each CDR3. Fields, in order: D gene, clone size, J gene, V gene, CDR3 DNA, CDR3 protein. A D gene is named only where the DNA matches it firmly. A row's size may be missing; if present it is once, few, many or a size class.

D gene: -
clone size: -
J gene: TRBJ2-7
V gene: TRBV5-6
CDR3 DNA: TGTGCCAGCAGCCCACAACTCGGGACCTCCTACGAGCAGTACTTC
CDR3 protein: CASSPQLGTSYEQYF

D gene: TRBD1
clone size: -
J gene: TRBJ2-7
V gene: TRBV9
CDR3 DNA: TGTGCCAGCAGCGTCACGACAGGGGCCAGCTCCTACGAGCAGTACTTC
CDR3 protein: CASSVTTGASSYEQYF

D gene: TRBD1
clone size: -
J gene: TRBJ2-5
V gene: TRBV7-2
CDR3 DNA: TGTGCCAGCAGCTTACTCTGGACAGGGTCGGGGCGACCTGAGACCCAGTACTTC
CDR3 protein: CASSLLWTGSGRPETQYF

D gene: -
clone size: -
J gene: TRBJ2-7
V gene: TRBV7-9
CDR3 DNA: TGTGCCAGCAGCCGGGACAACGACTACGAGCAGTACTTC
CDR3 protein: CASSRDNDYEQYF

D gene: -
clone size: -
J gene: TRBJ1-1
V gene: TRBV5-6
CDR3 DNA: TGTGCCAGCAGGAGGCGTTTAGGGACGTCGGACACTGAAGCTTTCTTT
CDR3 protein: CASRRRLGTSDTEAFF

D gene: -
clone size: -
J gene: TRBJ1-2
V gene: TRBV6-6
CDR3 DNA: TGTGCCAGCAGTGCTGAAGCTAACTATGGCTACACCTTC
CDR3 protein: CASSAEANYGYTF

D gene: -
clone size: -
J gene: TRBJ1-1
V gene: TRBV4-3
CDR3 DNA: TGCGCCAGCAGCCAAACGACGGCGAACACTGAAGCTTTCTTT
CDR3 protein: CASSQTTANTEAFF

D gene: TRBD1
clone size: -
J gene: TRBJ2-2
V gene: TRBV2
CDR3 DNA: TGTGCCAGCATCCTACAGGGGGCCGGGGAGCTGTTTTTT
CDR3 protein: CASILQGAGELFF

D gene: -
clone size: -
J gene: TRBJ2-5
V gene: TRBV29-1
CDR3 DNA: TGCAGCGTTGACAGACCAGAGATAGGGACCCAGTACTTC
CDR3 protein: CSVDRPEIGTQYF

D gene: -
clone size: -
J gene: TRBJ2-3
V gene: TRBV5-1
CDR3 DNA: TGCGCCAGCAGCTTGAACAGGGGAGGAGATACGCAGTATTTT
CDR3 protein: CASSLNRGGDTQYF

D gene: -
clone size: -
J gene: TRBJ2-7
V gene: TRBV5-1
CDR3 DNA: TGCGCCAGCAGCTGGCCGGCCGGACAGATCTCCTACGAGCAGTACTTC
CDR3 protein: CASSWPAGQISYEQYF

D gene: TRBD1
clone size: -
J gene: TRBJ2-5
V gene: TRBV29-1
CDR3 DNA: TGCAGCGTTGACCAGGGGGAAGAGACCCAGTACTTC
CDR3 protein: CSVDQGEETQYF

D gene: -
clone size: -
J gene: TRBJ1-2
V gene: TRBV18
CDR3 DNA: TGTGCCAGCTCACCACCGGGGGGCAGCTATGGCTACACCTTC
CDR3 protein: CASSPPGGSYGYTF

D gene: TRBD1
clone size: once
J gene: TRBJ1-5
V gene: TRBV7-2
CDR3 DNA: TGTGCCAGCAGCTTCACAGGGGGCGCGAGCAATCAGCCCCAGCATTTT
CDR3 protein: CASSFTGGASNQPQHF

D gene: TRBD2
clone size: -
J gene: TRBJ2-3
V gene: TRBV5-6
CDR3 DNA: TGTGCCAGCAGCTACCGACTAGCGGGAGGGCCAGATACGCAGTATTTT
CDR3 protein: CASSYRLAGGPDTQYF

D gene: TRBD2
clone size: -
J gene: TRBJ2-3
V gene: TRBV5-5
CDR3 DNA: TGTGCCAGCAGACGACTAGCGGGAGGGCCAGATACGCAGTATTTT
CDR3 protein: CASRRLAGGPDTQYF

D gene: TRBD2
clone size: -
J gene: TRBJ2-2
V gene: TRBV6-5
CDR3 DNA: TGTGCCAGCAGTTACGCTAGCGGGAGGAACACCGGGGAGCTGTTTTTT
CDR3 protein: CASSYASGRNTGELFF

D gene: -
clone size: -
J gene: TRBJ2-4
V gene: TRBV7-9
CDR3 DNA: TGTGCCAGCAGCTTAGCGCAGATTAGCGGAGTAGCCAAAAACATTCAGTACTTC
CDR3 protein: CASSLAQISGVAKNIQYF

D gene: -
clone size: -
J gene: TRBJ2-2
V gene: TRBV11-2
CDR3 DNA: TGTGCCAGCAGTCTACTTCGCGTCGCCGGGGAGCTGTTTTTT
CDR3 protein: CASSLLRVAGELFF

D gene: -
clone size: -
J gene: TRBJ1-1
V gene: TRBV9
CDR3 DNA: TGTGCCAGCAGCGTATACACCGGCGCTGAAGCTTTCTTT
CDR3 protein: CASSVYTGAEAFF

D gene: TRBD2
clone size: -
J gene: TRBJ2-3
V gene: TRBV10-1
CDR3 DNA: TGCGCCAGCAGTGACCGGACTAGCGGGAGCACAGATACGCAGTATTTT
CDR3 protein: CASSDRTSGSTDTQYF

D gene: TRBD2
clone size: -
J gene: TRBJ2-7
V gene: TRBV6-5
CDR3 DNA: TGTGCCAGCAGTTCGAATAGCGGGGCCAGCTCCTACGAGCAGTACTTC
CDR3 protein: CASSSNSGASSYEQYF

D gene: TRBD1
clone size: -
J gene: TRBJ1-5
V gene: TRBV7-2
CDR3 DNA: TGTGCCAGCAGCTTTGTCGGGACAGGATTTAATACTCAGCCCCAGCATTTT
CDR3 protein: CASSFVGTGFNTQPQHF

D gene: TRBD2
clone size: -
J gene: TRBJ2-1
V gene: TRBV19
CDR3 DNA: TGTGCCAGTAACTCTCTAGCGGGAGGTATGGATGAGCAGTTCTTC
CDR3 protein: CASNSLAGGMDEQFF

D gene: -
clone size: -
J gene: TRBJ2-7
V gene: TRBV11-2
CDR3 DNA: TGTGCCAGCAGCTTACTATCCCCCACCTACGAGCAGTACTTC
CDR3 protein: CASSLLSPTYEQYF

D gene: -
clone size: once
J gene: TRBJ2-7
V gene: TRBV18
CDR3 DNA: TGTGCCAGCTCACCACCCGGCCTAGCAGCCATCTACGAGCAGTACTTC
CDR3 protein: CASSPPGLAAIYEQYF

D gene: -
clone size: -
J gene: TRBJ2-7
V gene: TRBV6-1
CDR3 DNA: TGTGCCAGCAGTGAAGCGACGGGAACCTACGAGCAGTACTTC
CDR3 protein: CASSEATGTYEQYF

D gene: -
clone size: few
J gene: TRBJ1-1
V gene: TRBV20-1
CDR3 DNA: TGCAGTGCTAGCCGGAACACTGAAGCTTTCTTT
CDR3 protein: CSASRNTEAFF

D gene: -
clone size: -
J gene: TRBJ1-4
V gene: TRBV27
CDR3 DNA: TGTGCCAGCAGTTTTCTAGGGGGAGGTGAAAAACTGTTTTTT
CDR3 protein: CASSFLGGGEKLFF

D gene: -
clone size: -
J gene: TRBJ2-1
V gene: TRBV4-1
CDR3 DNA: TGCGCCAGCAGCCAAGTGTCAGGGACCCCTCGCAATGAGCAGTTCTTC
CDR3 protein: CASSQVSGTPRNEQFF

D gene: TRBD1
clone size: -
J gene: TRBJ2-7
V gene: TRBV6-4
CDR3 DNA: TGTGCCAGCACGACCCACCGGGACAGGGGGCTTTTAAGCTCCTACGAGCAGTACTTC
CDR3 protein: CASTTHRDRGLLSSYEQYF

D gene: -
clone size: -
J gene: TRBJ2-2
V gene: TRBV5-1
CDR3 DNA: TGCGCCAGCAGCTCTACTAACACCGGGGAGCTGTTTTTT
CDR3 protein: CASSSTNTGELFF

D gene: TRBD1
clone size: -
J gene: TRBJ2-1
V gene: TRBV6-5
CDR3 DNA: TGTGCCAGCAGTTACCAGGCAGGGGGCAATGAGCAGTTCTTC
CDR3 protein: CASSYQAGGNEQFF

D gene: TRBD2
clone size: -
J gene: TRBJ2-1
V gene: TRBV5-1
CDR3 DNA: TGCGCCAGCAGCCTCGAGACTAGCGGGAGAGCTGAGCAGTTCTTC
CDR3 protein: CASSLETSGRAEQFF

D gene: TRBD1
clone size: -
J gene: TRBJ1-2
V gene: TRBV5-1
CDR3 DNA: TGCGCCAGCAGCCCCGATGGACAGGGCTACTATGGCTACACCTTC
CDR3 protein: CASSPDGQGYYGYTF